The 22 T cell receptor beta chains in this list originate from one sample, sequenced in a study of cytomegalovirus exposure and HLA in healthy donors. The PCR had 60 Vbeta and 13 Jbeta primers. Generated by immunoSEQ multiplex PCR, the TCRdb table keeps only in-frame clones and is missing some. This table has about 190,000 clones, 75% to 85% appearing once. The specimen was PBMCs. Receptors originate from a woman aged 30 to 39 in good health and CMV-seropositive.

The J gene is TRBJ2-3, the V gene TRBV5-6; 10 positions agree with TRBD2. V shed 1 base and J 1 base; nucleotides not matched to a gene: 3. This CDR3 is built from 16 residues. The germline CDR1 and CDR2 sequences are SGHDT and YYEEEE. The CDR3 sequence: CASSLTLAGGTDTQYF. The CDR3 nucleotides read TGTGCCAGCAGCTTGACGCTAGCGGGAGGCACAGATACGCAGTATTTT.

This rearrangement joins TRBV12-5 to TRBJ1-1; D unclear. The V gene's germline CDR1 is LGHNT and CDR2 FRNRAP. The CDR3 runs to 17 residues. Trimming took 5 bases from V and 4 from J, leaving 23 bases between them. The CDR3: CASGLLRPGQRGTEAFF. The CDR3 bases are TGTGCTAGTGGTCTCCTTAGGCCCGGGCAACGGGGCACTGAAGCTTTCTTT.

The V and J genes are TRBV6-4 and TRBJ2-1, with D perhaps TRBD1 (5 bases). CDR3 length: 16 residues. In germline, CDR1 is MRHNA, CDR2 SNTAGT. Trimming took off 0 bases at V and 6 bases at J, with 15 bases between the two ends. The CDR3 sequence is CASSDSGQSLTNEQFF. The CDR3 DNA reads TGTGCCAGCAGTGACTCGGGGCAGAGCCTAACCAATGAGCAGTTCTTC.

The chain has TRBV5-1 and TRBJ2-3; TRBD2 matches at 9 bases. V trimming: 4 bases; J trimming: 2 bases; junction bases outside the gene matches: 5. Germline assignment: CDR1 SGHRS and CDR2 YFSETQ. The CDR3 runs 15 residues. This CDR3 is CASSETSGSTDTQYF. For the CDR3, the DNA is TGCGCCAGCAGCGAGACTAGCGGCTCCACAGATACGCAGTATTTT. The full variable domain, rest sourced from reference TRBV5-1 and TRBJ2-3, is KAGVTQTPRYLIKTRGQQVTLSCSPISGHRSVSWYQQTPGQGLQFLFEYFSETQRNKGNFPGRFSGRQFSNSRSEMNVSTLELGDSALYLCASSETSGSTDTQYFGPGTRLTVL.

This chain connects TRBV6-6 to TRBJ2-7; D gene unclear. The germline gives CDR1 MNHNY, CDR2 SVGAGI (reference sequence). The CDR3 length is 13 residues. V was clipped by 6 bases and J by 1 base, with 10 bases between them. CDR3 bases: TGTGCCAGCAGCCCACACCGTTCCTACGAGCAGTACTTC. This gives the protein CASSPHRSYEQYF.

The table lists this clone with a count of one. The chain combines TRBV6-6 with TRBJ1-2; a possible D gene is TRBD1 (5 bases). CDR1 and CDR2 from the germline V gene are MNHNY and SVGAGI (reference sequence). The CDR3 loop spans 14 amino acids. Between the trimmed V and J ends, which lost 2 bases and 2 bases, there was a span of 9 bases. The CDR3 DNA sequence: TGTGCCAGCAGTTACCTACAGGCGAACTATGGCTACACCTTC. The encoded protein is CASSYLQANYGYTF.

Remarks on this clone: Relative to the germline gene, one junction end is altered; a read error may explain this. V is TRBV7-9 and J is TRBJ2-5, with a possible D match to TRBD1 (7 bases). This CDR3 spans 16 amino acids. The V gene's germline CDR1 is SEHNR and CDR2 FQNEAQ (reference sequence). The CDR3 loop reads CSSSLVARAGGKTQYF. As DNA, the CDR3 is TGTTCCAGCAGCTTAGTAGCCAGGGCAGGGGGGAAGACCCAGTACTTC.

V is TRBV19 and J is TRBJ1-3; 8 nucleotides match TRBD1. Losses at the gene ends were 6 bases for V and 5 bases for J; bases not matched to a gene: 6. This CDR3 is 14 amino acids long. Germline V gene lookup returns CDR1 LNHDA and CDR2 SQIVND (reference sequence). CDR3 bases: TGTGCCAGTAGGTCGACAGGGGATCGAAACACCATATATTTT. It encodes CASRSTGDRNTIYF.

This clone was detected once. At one end the junction does not follow the germline gene, possibly because of a read error. The V and J genes are TRBV6-1 and TRBJ2-3; D is possibly TRBD2 (5 bases). The CDR3 spans 18 residues. Germline assignment: CDR1 MNHNS and CDR2 SASEGT. The CDR3 nucleotides read TGTGCCAGCAGCGAAGGTGCGAGAGGGTACTGGGGCACAGATACGCAGTATTTT. Its translation: CASSEGARGYWGTDTQYF.

This chain links TRBV7-6 with TRBJ2-1, with TRBD1 as a possible D gene (6 bases). CDR3 size: 12 residues. Trimming removed 5 bases from V and 11 bases from J, with 13 bases in between. CDR1 is SGHVS, CDR2 FNYEAQ, per germline. CDR3 nucleotides: TGTGCCAGCAGCCCGAGGACAGAACAGCAGTTCTTC. Translating it yields CASSPRTEQQFF.

The chain joins TRBV5-1 to TRBJ1-1; TRBD1 aligns across 7 bases. With 0 bases clipped from V and 1 base from J, the junction kept 12 bases outside the gene matches. The CDR3 consists of 18 residues. CDR1 is SGHRS and CDR2 is YFSETQ in the germline V gene. CDR3 nucleotide sequence: TGCGCCAGCAGCTTGGTTATTCTAACGGGACAGCCGAACACTGAAGCTTTCTTT. It yields the protein CASSLVILTGQPNTEAFF.

The chain uses TRBV4-3 and TRBJ2-1; D might be TRBD1 (5 bases). Germline V CDR1 and CDR2: LGHNA, YSLEER. There are 18 residues in the CDR3. Trimming left V 0 bases short and J 4 bases short, with 19 bases between. The CDR3 region is CASSQEPGSGRGYNEQFF. The CDR3 nucleotides are TGCGCCAGCAGCCAAGAACCGGGTAGTGGTAGGGGTTACAATGAGCAGTTCTTC.

The V call is TRBV7-2, the J call TRBJ2-2; 10 nucleotides align to TRBD2. J lost 7 bases, V lost 7 bases, and 9 bases had no gene match. CDR1 SGHTA and CDR2 FQGNSA come from the germline V gene. The CDR3 has 15 residues. CDR3 sequence reads: CASTPGTSAGGELFF. The DNA of the CDR3 is TGTGCCAGCACCCCCGGGACTAGCGCGGGCGGGGAGCTGTTTTTT.

The chain is built from TRBV6-1 and TRBJ2-2; D is perhaps TRBD2 (5 bases). CDR3 size: 16 residues. Germline V lookup: CDR1 MNHNS, CDR2 SASEGT. Trimming cost V 3 bases and J 13 bases, with 24 bases left between them. The CDR3 spells CASSESLTTHTGGLFF. The CDR3, as DNA: TGTGCCAGCAGTGAGTCGTTGACTACCCATACTGGCGGGCTGTTTTTT.

The rearrangement joins TRBV6-1 to TRBJ1-2, with unresolved D. The CDR3 totals 12 residues. In germline, CDR1 is MNHNS, CDR2 SASEGT. V lost 5 bases to trimming and J lost 8 bases, with 12 bases between them. The CDR3: CASSPTERGYTF. The CDR3 DNA is TGTGCCAGCAGTCCGACGGAGAGGGGCTACACCTTC.

This clone was found a few times. This rearrangement joins TRBV27 to TRBJ2-1; D perhaps matches TRBD2 (5 bases). The CDR3 loop spans 13 amino acids. Germline-derived CDR1 and CDR2 are MNHEY and SMNVEV (reference sequence). The V end was cut by 5 bases, the J end by 4 bases, with 9 bases between. The CDR3 region has the DNA TGTGCCAGCAGTCTACTAGGATACAATGAGCAGTTCTTC. It codes for CASSLLGYNEQFF.

This clone is a singleton in its sample. V gene TRBV2 combines with J gene TRBJ2-7; D is perhaps TRBD1 (7 bases). Germline CDR1 SNHLY, CDR2 FYNNEI. V was shortened by 9 bases and J by 0 bases, with 18 bases between the two germline ends. CDR3 size: 15 residues. CDR3 in amino acids: CASDRDGGGSYEQYF. In nucleotides, the CDR3 is TGTGCCAGTGACAGGGACGGGGGAGGCTCCTACGAGCAGTACTTC.

This sequence joins TRBV4-3 and TRBJ2-7, with D maybe TRBD2 (5 bases). Germline V gives CDR1 LGHNA, CDR2 YSLEER. The CDR3 totals 17 residues. V lost 4 bases and J 0 bases, leaving 19 bases between the germline ends. CDR3 residues: CASSPNSKGGLSYEQYF. Written as DNA, the CDR3 is TGCGCCAGCAGCCCAAATAGCAAGGGCGGGCTCTCCTACGAGCAGTACTTC.

V usage is TRBV5-6 and J usage is TRBJ1-2, with unresolved D. Germline CDR1 and CDR2: SGHDT and YYEEEE. With 1 base removed from V and 4 bases from J, the gap between germline ends came to 8 bases. This CDR3 has 13 amino acids. The CDR3 reads CASSLSAGYGYTF. The CDR3 DNA is TGTGCCAGCAGCTTGTCTGCGGGCTATGGCTACACCTTC.

The chain carries TRBV4-3 and TRBJ1-1; the D gene is possibly TRBD1 (5 bases). Germline V gene data show CDR1 as LGHNA and CDR2 as YSLEER. This CDR3 is 14 amino acids long. V dropped 2 bases and J dropped 1 base, with 8 bases sitting between them. CDR3 region: CASSQSGQNTEAFF. The DNA for the CDR3 is TGCGCCAGCAGCCAATCTGGACAGAACACTGAAGCTTTCTTT.

A few counts support this clone. V gene TRBV15 combines with J gene TRBJ2-1; TRBD1 aligns across 7 bases. The CDR3 runs 15 residues. J was trimmed by 0 bases and V by 9 bases; bases with no gene match: 8. CDR1 LNHNV and CDR2 YYDKDF come from the germline V gene (reference sequence). In nucleotides, the CDR3 is TGTGCCACAGCGGCACAGGGGAGCTCCTACAATGAGCAGTTCTTC. Encoded protein: CATAAQGSSYNEQFF.

The V gene is TRBV25-1, the J gene TRBJ2-7; 7 bases are a match to TRBD2. There are 14 residues in the CDR3. Losses at the gene ends were 3 bases for V and 3 bases for J; bases not matched to a gene: 5. Germline loops: CDR1 MGHDK, CDR2 SYGVNS. CDR3 amino acids: CASSERGYIYEQYF. The CDR3 coding sequence is TGTGCCAGCAGTGAGCGGGGGTACATCTACGAGCAGTACTTC.